These T cell receptor beta chains were read from a single sample in a study of T cells in localized non-small cell lung cancer. Sequencing used immunoSEQ multiplex PCR; TCRdb keeps in-frame clones, though not all of them. Of about 1,400 clones in the sample, about 23% are singletons; the top ten hold 9.2%. The sequencing here drew on lung tumor tissue, taken before any cancer treatment. Source of these receptors: a male donor older than 55 with stage III squamous cell lung carcinoma. Each CDR3 is given with its conserved first and last residue. Fields, in order: D gene, J gene, V gene, clone size, CDR3 DNA, CDR3 protein. The D gene is left open where the match is weak. Where a row states a size, it is once, few, many or the class of an expanded clone; other rows omit it.

d_call: TRBD1; j_call: TRBJ2-5; v_call: TRBV6-8; clone_size: NA; cdr3_nt: TGTGCCAGCAGTTACTCGGTACAGGGGGAAGAGACCCAGTACTTC; cdr3_aa: CASSYSVQGEETQYF
d_call: NA; j_call: TRBJ2-6; v_call: TRBV11-3; clone_size: NA; cdr3_nt: TGTGCCAGCAGCCGGGACACTTTCTCTGGGGCCAACGTCCTGACTTTC; cdr3_aa: CASSRDTFSGANVLTF
d_call: TRBD1; j_call: TRBJ1-5; v_call: TRBV11-3; clone_size: medium-sized; cdr3_nt: TGTGCCAGCATCCCCTTGGGACAGGGGAGGGATCAGCCCCAGCATTTT; cdr3_aa: CASIPLGQGRDQPQHF
d_call: NA; j_call: TRBJ1-5; v_call: TRBV6-8; clone_size: few; cdr3_nt: TGTGCCAGCAGCTGGACAGTTAATCAGCCCCAGCATTTT; cdr3_aa: CASSWTVNQPQHF
d_call: TRBD1; j_call: TRBJ1-2; v_call: TRBV15; clone_size: once; cdr3_nt: TGTGCCACCAGCAGATCCCCGGGACAGGGAATTGGCTACACCTTC; cdr3_aa: CATSRSPGQGIGYTF
d_call: NA; j_call: TRBJ2-3; v_call: TRBV11-3; clone_size: medium-sized; cdr3_nt: TGTGCCAGCAGCGCGCCGAGCGGGCCCAGCACAGATACGCAGTATTTT; cdr3_aa: CASSAPSGPSTDTQYF
d_call: NA; j_call: TRBJ2-1; v_call: TRBV30; clone_size: few; cdr3_nt: TGTGCCTGGAGTAACCAGGGCGGCAATGAGCAGTTCTTC; cdr3_aa: CAWSNQGGNEQFF
d_call: TRBD2; j_call: TRBJ2-1; v_call: TRBV6-8; clone_size: few; cdr3_nt: TGTGCCAGCAAGGCTAGCGGGGGGTTCGGTGAGCAGTTCTTC; cdr3_aa: CASKASGGFGEQFF
d_call: NA; j_call: TRBJ2-5; v_call: TRBV19; clone_size: once; cdr3_nt: TGTGCCAGTAGTCCCCCGGCGGAACACCGGGAGACCCAGTACTTC; cdr3_aa: CASSPPAEHRETQYF
d_call: NA; j_call: TRBJ1-1; v_call: TRBV9; clone_size: few; cdr3_nt: TGTGCCAGCAGCTCCCGGGATACCGAGCCACTCACATTT; cdr3_aa: CASSSRDTEPLTF
d_call: NA; j_call: TRBJ1-5; v_call: TRBV28; clone_size: NA; cdr3_nt: TGTGCCAGCAGCCCCAGGGGAGGGCCCAATCAGCCCCAGCATTTT; cdr3_aa: CASSPRGGPNQPQHF
d_call: TRBD1; j_call: TRBJ1-4; v_call: TRBV11-3; clone_size: few; cdr3_nt: TGTGCCAGCAGCCTGGGACAGGGGAATGAAAAACTGTTTTTT; cdr3_aa: CASSLGQGNEKLFF
d_call: NA; j_call: TRBJ1-5; v_call: TRBV12-5; clone_size: NA; cdr3_nt: TGTGCCAGCCTGGTCGCGGGAGGCAATCAGCCCCAGCATTTT; cdr3_aa: CASLVAGGNQPQHF
d_call: NA; j_call: TRBJ1-1; v_call: TRBV11-3; clone_size: NA; cdr3_nt: TGTGCCAGCAGCTCCACTACGCGGGGTGCTGAAGCTTTCTTT; cdr3_aa: CASSSTTRGAEAFF
d_call: NA; j_call: TRBJ2-7; v_call: TRBV6-8; clone_size: few; cdr3_nt: TGTGCCAGCAGTGAGGCATATTGGGTCAGGACGTACTTC; cdr3_aa: CASSEAYWVRTYF
d_call: NA; j_call: TRBJ2-2; v_call: TRBV6-1; clone_size: NA; cdr3_nt: TGTGCCAGCAGTGAAGGGTTGGGCACCGGGGAGCTGTTTTTT; cdr3_aa: CASSEGLGTGELFF
d_call: NA; j_call: TRBJ1-1; v_call: TRBV6-8; clone_size: few; cdr3_nt: TGTGCCATATCAGGGGTGGCTGGGACTGAAGCTTTCTTT; cdr3_aa: CAISGVAGTEAFF
d_call: NA; j_call: TRBJ1-5; v_call: TRBV2; clone_size: few; cdr3_nt: TGTGCCAGCAGTCTGGATTGGGGCAATCAGCCCCAGCATTTT; cdr3_aa: CASSLDWGNQPQHF
d_call: TRBD1; j_call: TRBJ1-2; v_call: TRBV5-1; clone_size: NA; cdr3_nt: TGCGCCAGCAGTACGACAGGGGTCCTTTTCTATGGCTACACCTTC; cdr3_aa: CASSTTGVLFYGYTF
d_call: NA; j_call: TRBJ2-5; v_call: TRBV9; clone_size: NA; cdr3_nt: TGTGCCAGCGGTCGGGGGGCGCAGGTAGAGACCCAGTACTTC; cdr3_aa: CASGRGAQVETQYF
d_call: NA; j_call: TRBJ1-3; v_call: TRBV11-3; clone_size: few; cdr3_nt: TGTGCCAGCAGCTTCGGACCGGGGCACTCTCCAGTTGTCTCTGGAAACACCATATATTTT; cdr3_aa: CASSFGPGHSPVVSGNTIYF
d_call: NA; j_call: TRBJ1-1; v_call: TRBV6-8; clone_size: medium-sized; cdr3_nt: TGTGCCAGCGGGACCCACTCTTCGAACACTGAAGCTTTCTTT; cdr3_aa: CASGTHSSNTEAFF
d_call: TRBD2; j_call: TRBJ2-1; v_call: TRBV11-3; clone_size: NA; cdr3_nt: TGTGCCAGCAGCGTGGGACTAGCGGGGGGTTTTGAGCAGTTCTTC; cdr3_aa: CASSVGLAGGFEQFF
d_call: NA; j_call: TRBJ2-3; v_call: TRBV9; clone_size: medium-sized; cdr3_nt: TGTGCCAGCAGTGGACTAGTTACGGGGGCGGATACGCAGTATTTT; cdr3_aa: CASSGLVTGADTQYF
d_call: TRBD2; j_call: TRBJ2-7; v_call: TRBV11-3; clone_size: NA; cdr3_nt: TGTGCCAGCAGCTTAAGTAGCGGGAGGGGGTACGAGCAGTACTTC; cdr3_aa: CASSLSSGRGYEQYF
d_call: NA; j_call: TRBJ2-5; v_call: TRBV19; clone_size: NA; cdr3_nt: TGTGCCAGTAGTACCGGGACTTCCGAGGAGACCCAGTACTTC; cdr3_aa: CASSTGTSEETQYF
d_call: NA; j_call: TRBJ1-5; v_call: TRBV19; clone_size: NA; cdr3_nt: TGTGCCAGTAGTCGGGGCGGCAATCAGCCCCAGCATTTT; cdr3_aa: CASSRGGNQPQHF
d_call: TRBD2; j_call: TRBJ2-1; v_call: TRBV11-3; clone_size: large; cdr3_nt: TGTGCCAGCAGCTTAGGTCCTAGCGGGCCAGCCACCTACAATGAGCAGTTCTTC; cdr3_aa: CASSLGPSGPATYNEQFF
d_call: NA; j_call: TRBJ1-2; v_call: TRBV19; clone_size: few; cdr3_nt: TGTGCCAGTAGTATAAAGGCCAGCTCCTATGGCTACACCTTC; cdr3_aa: CASSIKASSYGYTF